The 26 T cell receptor beta chains in this list originate from one sample, sequenced in a study of identical twins. MiXCR, run by TCRdb on the 5' RACE reads, gives a single entry per CDR3 protein. The data contain fewer than 500,000 distinct CDR3 sequences, about 24% of them singletons. The same data also went into a second study, on T cells expressing NK-cell markers.

Sequenced sample: CD4+ T cells sorted from blood. The receptor source for this set is a young woman in good health.

The chain recombines TRBV11-2 with TRBJ2-1; perhaps D is TRBD1 or TRBD2 (6 bases each). Trimming left V 2 bases short and J 4 bases short, with 21 bases between. Looked up from germline, CDR1 is SGHAT and CDR2 is FQNNGV. CDR3 length: 18 residues. The CDR3 sequence: CASSLMFDGGLTYNEQFF. The CDR3 DNA reads TGTGCCAGCAGCTTAATGTTTGACGGGGGCCTCACTTACAATGAGCAGTTCTTC.

V usage is TRBV2 and J usage is TRBJ2-3; 8 nucleotides line up with TRBD2. This CDR3 has 18 amino acids. The trim removed 2 bases at V and 0 bases at J, leaving 10 bases unmatched. CDR1 SNHLY and CDR2 FYNNEI come from the germline V gene. CDR3 loop: CASSESIWTSRSTDTQYF. CDR3 bases: TGTGCCAGCAGTGAAAGTATATGGACTAGCAGAAGCACAGATACGCAGTATTTT.

This clonotype has more than one count but fewer than ten. The chain is built from TRBV4-2 and TRBJ2-7; D is ambiguous. With 1 base removed from V and 5 bases from J, the gap between germline ends came to 6 bases. This CDR3 spans 12 amino acids. From germline, CDR1 is LGHNA and CDR2 YNFKEQ. CDR3 nucleotide sequence: TGTGCCAGCAGCCAAGGTGCGGACGAGCAGTACTTC. This sequence encodes CASSQGADEQYF.

The sample holds a few counts of this clonotype. The chain is built from TRBV12-3 or TRBV12-4 and TRBJ2-3; D may be TRBD2 (5 bases). The CDR3 runs 11 residues. V lost 9 bases, J lost 6 bases, and 10 bases lay in between. The CDR3 bases are TGTGCCAGTGGTCCGGGGGATACGCAGTATTTT. Translated: CASGPGDTQYF.

Only one count was recorded for this clonotype. This chain uses TRBV27 with TRBJ1-2, with D possibly TRBD1 on 5 matching bases. CDR3 length: 17 amino acids. Trimming removed 4 bases at V and 1 base at J, with 19 bases between. The germline CDR1 and CDR2 sequences are MNHEY and SMNVEV (reference sequence). For the CDR3, the DNA is TGTGCCAGCAGTTCCCCTCGAGGGGCAGGTTATAACTATGGCTACACCTTC. The encoded protein is CASSSPRGAGYNYGYTF.

This clonotype showed up many times. The chain is built from TRBV10-3 and TRBJ2-1; D is unclear. Germline V gene sequence: CDR1 ENHRY, CDR2 SYGVKD. V shed 0 bases and J shed 5 bases, with 8 bases lying between them. This CDR3 contains 14 residues. The CDR3 coding sequence is TGTGCCATCAGTGAGTCCGGATGGGACAATGAGCAGTTCTTC. Amino acid sequence: CAISESGWDNEQFF.

This clonotype was counted only a few times. J is TRBJ2-3 and V is TRBV10-2, with 13 bases fitting TRBD2. The V gene's germline CDR1 is WSHSY and CDR2 SAAADI. Trimming at V came to 6 bases and at J to 9 bases, leaving 6 bases not matched to a gene. This CDR3 spans 14 amino acids. The CDR3 region is CASSATSGGETQYF. Here the CDR3 DNA reads TGCGCCAGCAGCGCTACTAGCGGGGGGGAGACGCAGTATTTT.

This chain uses TRBV15 with TRBJ2-7; 10 nucleotides agree with TRBD1. The CDR3 has 15 amino acids. The germline gives CDR1 LNHNV, CDR2 YYDKDF (reference sequence). The V and J ends lost 3 bases and 4 bases, in that order; junction bases with no gene match: 6. This CDR3 reads CATSSRRDRGYEQYF. The CDR3 nucleotides read TGTGCCACCAGCAGCAGGAGGGACAGGGGATACGAGCAGTACTTC.

The chain employs TRBV5-4 and TRBJ2-1, with no clear D. V lost 9 bases, J lost 8 bases, and 18 bases lay in between. Germline V gene data show CDR1 as SGHNT and CDR2 as YYREEE (reference sequence). This CDR3 comprises 13 residues. The CDR3 here is CAMRPGLIHEQFF. The CDR3 DNA reads TGTGCCATGAGGCCTGGGCTCATCCATGAGCAGTTCTTC.

This clonotype was picked up a small number of times. The V call is TRBV20-1, the J call TRBJ2-1, with 10 positions matching TRBD2. V trimming: 7 bases; J trimming: 1 base; junction bases outside the gene matches: 7. CDR1 and CDR2 (germline): DFQATT, SNEGSKA (reference sequence). The CDR3 sequence is 15 residues long. CDR3 in amino acids: CSELAGAHSYNEQFF. The CDR3 nucleotides read TGCAGTGAGCTAGCGGGGGCCCATTCCTACAATGAGCAGTTCTTC.

V gene TRBV9 combines with J gene TRBJ1-3; D is perhaps TRBD1 (6 bases). The V end was cut by 3 bases, the J end by 4 bases, with 17 bases between. CDR3 length: 16 amino acids. Germline V gene data show CDR1 as SGDLS and CDR2 as YYNGEE. The DNA for the CDR3 is TGTGCCAGCAGCGCAACTACAGGGTTGAGGGGAAACACCATATATTTT. Translating it yields CASSATTGLRGNTIYF.

In this sample, this clonotype turned up a few times. V is TRBV20-1 and J is TRBJ2-3; D assignment may be TRBD1 or TRBD2 (5 bases each). This CDR3 is 15 amino acids long. Trimming cost V 3 bases and J 4 bases, with 17 bases left between them. The germline V gene has CDR1 DFQATT and CDR2 SNEGSKA (reference sequence). CDR3 coding DNA: TGCAGTGCTAGCTGGCAGGGAGTGGGGGCAGATACGCAGTATTTT. Residues: CSASWQGVGADTQYF.

This chain joins TRBV6-2 or TRBV6-3 and TRBJ2-1; 13 bases are shared with TRBD2. This CDR3 has 17 residues. CDR1 and CDR2 from the germline V gene are MNHEY and SVGEGT. The V gene end was trimmed by 6 bases and the J gene end by 3 bases; junction bases not matched to a gene: 8. CDR3 coding DNA: TGTGCCAGCAGAGGACTAGCGGGGGCCGGTTTCTACAATGAGCAGTTCTTC. Translated, it gives CASRGLAGAGFYNEQFF.

The table lists this clonotype with a few counts. The rearrangement links TRBV12-3 or TRBV12-4 to TRBJ2-6; D unresolved. With 6 bases removed from V and 4 bases from J, the gap between germline ends came to 13 bases. This CDR3 spans 15 amino acids. CDR3 amino acids: CASRLQNIGANVLTF. In DNA form, the CDR3 reads TGTGCCAGCAGGTTACAGAATATAGGGGCCAACGTCCTGACTTTC.

This clonotype was detected only a few times. The chain carries TRBV21-1 and TRBJ2-1. TRBV21-1 is assigned pseudogene status. The CDR3 runs to 15 residues. CDR3 loop: CASSKRLDSNNEQFF. The CDR3 bases are TGTGCCAGCAGCAAAAGGTTAGATTCTAACAATGAGCAGTTCTTC.

This clonotype came up a few times. This sequence joins TRBV20-1 and TRBJ2-2; D may be TRBD1 (8 bases). Germline CDR1 DFQATT, CDR2 SNEGSKA (reference sequence). Trimming took off 3 bases at V and 7 bases at J, with 18 bases between the two ends. There are 15 residues in the CDR3. This CDR3 reads CSARGGTGRYGELFF. The CDR3, as DNA: TGCAGTGCTAGGGGGGGGACAGGACGATACGGGGAGCTGTTTTTT.

The CDR3 region is CAISESQENIQYF. DNA for the CDR3: TGTGCCATCAGTGAGTCCCAGGAAAACATTCAGTACTTC. The chain is built from TRBV10-3 and TRBJ2-4; D gene ambiguous. The V gene's germline CDR1 is ENHRY and CDR2 SYGVKD. This CDR3 spans 13 amino acids. V lost 0 bases and J 5 bases, leaving 5 bases between the germline ends.

The chain employs TRBV12-3 or TRBV12-4 and TRBJ2-7; 7 bases agree with TRBD1. CDR3 length: 13 residues. Losses at the gene ends were 2 bases for V and 4 bases for J; bases not matched to a gene: 2. CDR3 nucleotides: TGTGCCAGCAGTTTAAGGGGGCAGTACGAGCAGTACTTC. This translates into CASSLRGQYEQYF.

V is TRBV7-2 and J is TRBJ2-7; TRBD2 is a possible D gene (5 bases). CDR1 is SGHTA and CDR2 is FQGNSA in the germline V gene. The ends were cut back, 1 base at V and 2 bases at J, with 12 bases in the middle. CDR3 length equals 15 residues. The CDR3: CASSLGRGITYEQYF. CDR3 coding DNA: TGTGCCAGCAGCTTAGGACGGGGTATAACCTACGAGCAGTACTTC.

This chain connects TRBV5-1 to TRBJ1-5, with 7 nucleotides matching TRBD1. The CDR3 totals 15 residues. In germline, CDR1 is SGHRS, CDR2 YFSETQ. The junction had 5 bases not matched to a gene; V was cut back by 0 bases and J by 5 bases. DNA of the CDR3: TGCGCCAGCAGCTTGGGGGGACAGATTCATCAGCCCCAGCATTTT. Residues: CASSLGGQIHQPQHF. Combining the CDR3 with reference TRBV5-1 and TRBJ1-5 gives the whole variable domain KAGVTQTPRYLIKTRGQQVTLSCSPISGHRSVSWYQQTPGQGLQFLFEYFSETQRNKGNFPGRFSGRQFSNSRSEMNVSTLELGDSALYLCASSLGGQIHQPQHFGDGTRLSIL.

This clonotype was seen more than once but under ten times. The chain is built from TRBV9 and TRBJ1-2; D is undetermined. Germline values: CDR1 SGDLS, CDR2 YYNGEE. Trimming cost V 0 bases and J 6 bases, with 6 bases left between them. The CDR3 length is 12 residues. CDR3 nucleotide sequence: TGTGCCAGCAGCGTAGGAGGGAATGGCTACACCTTC. Translation: CASSVGGNGYTF.

V and J are TRBV20-1 and TRBJ2-1; 7 bases align to TRBD1. This CDR3 has 11 amino acids. With 7 bases clipped from V and 7 bases from J, the junction kept 4 bases outside the gene matches. Per the germline V gene, CDR1 is DFQATT and CDR2 is SNEGSKA (reference sequence). The CDR3: CSGNRGNEQFF. The CDR3 DNA reads as TGCAGTGGTAACAGGGGAAATGAGCAGTTCTTC.

The rearrangement links TRBV20-1 to TRBJ2-2, with 7 nucleotides matching TRBD1. The germline CDR1 and CDR2 sequences are DFQATT and SNEGSKA (reference sequence). The CDR3 contains 16 residues. V trimming: 3 bases; J trimming: 3 bases; junction bases outside the gene matches: 10. Written as DNA, the CDR3 is TGCAGTGCTAGGGGCCAAGGGACAGAGGACACCGGGGAGCTGTTTTTT. Translating gives CSARGQGTEDTGELFF.

J is TRBJ1-2 and V is TRBV20-1; no clear D gene. The V gene lost 0 bases and the J gene lost 4 bases, with 15 bases spanning the gap. The CDR3 consists of 15 residues. Looked up from germline, CDR1 is DFQATT and CDR2 is SNEGSKA (reference sequence). In DNA form, the CDR3 reads TGCAGTGCTAGAGATCTGGCAGTACGCTCCTATGGCTACACCTTC. Translating it yields CSARDLAVRSYGYTF.

V gene TRBV29-1 combines with J gene TRBJ2-1; D remains ambiguous. V lost 7 bases and J lost 3, with 16 bases in between. The CDR3 covers 14 residues. Germline V gene data show CDR1 as SQVTM and CDR2 as ANQGSEA. CDR3 amino acids: CSATLSRGYNEQFF. CDR3 nucleotide sequence: TGCAGCGCCACTCTTAGTCGCGGCTACAATGAGCAGTTCTTC.

The chain combines TRBV20-1 with TRBJ2-3; the D is unclear. With 2 bases removed from V and 2 bases from J, the gap between germline ends came to 8 bases. The germline CDR1 and CDR2 sequences are DFQATT and SNEGSKA (reference sequence). This CDR3 is 13 amino acids long. The CDR3 nucleotides read TGCAGTGCTAGAATCGTCTACACAGATACGCAGTATTTT. Protein product: CSARIVYTDTQYF.